The present TCR beta chain was sequenced within a study of T cell repertoires in cytomegalovirus infection. Looking at the study overall: Public TCR beta signatures provided an indication of both CMV infection and a matching HLA type.

TCRdb redid the calling of the reads with MiXCR, one entry per CDR3 protein. The sample contains roughly 600,000 distinct CDR3 sequences, approximately 24% of which appear only once. This clonotype was counted a few times. The specimen sequenced was CD8+ T cells from PBMCs. The receptor was derived from a human donor in good health (CMV status not recorded). Some clones in this sample may be carry-over from other donors' samples.

The CDR3 DNA sequence: TGTGCCAGCAGTCCCCTCAGCGGGGGGCAGTACAATGAGCAGTTCTTC. Translated, it gives CASSPLSGGQYNEQFF. The genes are TRBV28 and TRBJ2-1, with TRBD2 matching 9 bases. Germline values: CDR1 MDHEN, CDR2 SYDVKM. The CDR3 covers 16 residues. After removal of 5 bases from V and 4 bases from J, the junction contained 9 bases not matched to a gene.